This T cell receptor (beta chain) was retrieved from a study of metastatic and nonmetastatic thyroid tumors. Per the original methods: Building a distant-metastasis classifier for papillary thyroid cancer drew on CDR3 differences across clinicopathological groups. TCRdb re-called the PCR reads with MiXCR. These V and J calls are TCRdb output, not the study's own analysis. The repertoire holds 30,000 to 35,000 clones, with approximately 16% as singletons. Thyroid surgery had not been preceded by any treatment in any patient. This clone was detected ten times or more. Germline V CDR1 and CDR2: LGHNA, YNFKEQ. CDR3 size: 13 residues. J gave up 7 bases and V 1 base, and 3 bases lay outside the gene matches.

This sequence joins TRBV4-2 and TRBJ2-7, with 8 bases lining up with TRBD1. This clonotype was sampled from a male donor with papillary thyroid cancer or a benign thyroid nodule (not recorded which). Some clones in this sample may be carry-over from other donors' samples. The sample consisted of blood. The CDR3 region has the DNA TGTGCCAGCAGCCAAGCGGACAGGGCAGAGCAGTACTTC. Protein sequence: CASSQADRAEQYF.